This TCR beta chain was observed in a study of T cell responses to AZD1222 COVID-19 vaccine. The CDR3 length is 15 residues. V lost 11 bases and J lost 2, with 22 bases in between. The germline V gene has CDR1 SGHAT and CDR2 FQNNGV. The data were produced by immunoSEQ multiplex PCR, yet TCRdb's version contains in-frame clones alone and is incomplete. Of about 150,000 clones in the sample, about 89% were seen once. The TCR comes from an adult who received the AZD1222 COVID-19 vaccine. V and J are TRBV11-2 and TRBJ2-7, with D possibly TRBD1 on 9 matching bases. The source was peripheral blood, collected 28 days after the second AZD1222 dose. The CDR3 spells CARRGGTGYPYEQYF. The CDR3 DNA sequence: TGTGCCCGCCGCGGGGGGACAGGGTATCCCTACGAGCAGTACTTC.